One sample yielded the 12 T cell receptor beta chains listed below, sequenced in a study of T-cell reconstitution after alpha-beta-depleted transplantation in children. A library of TCRbeta sequences, prepared with unique molecular identifiers, was generated. One entry per CDR3 protein results from TCRdb running MiXCR on the PCR reads. The repertoire holds about 420,000 distinct CDR3 sequences, approximately 10% seen once, with 4.5% to 6.5% in the top ten. Material: PBMCs from the stem cell graft donor, obtained from the stem cell graft. Every receptor here comes from a human donor who donated a stem cell graft to a child with acute myeloid leukemia.

This clonotype was seen a handful of times. This sequence joins TRBV5-1 and TRBJ2-7; no clear D. V was trimmed by 3 bases and J by 1 base, leaving 8 bases between them. This CDR3 is 13 amino acids long. Per the germline V gene, CDR1 is SGHRS and CDR2 is YFSETQ. CDR3 in amino acids: CASSWTASYEQYF. CDR3 in DNA: TGCGCCAGCAGCTGGACGGCTTCCTACGAGCAGTACTTC.

The chain recombines TRBV20-1 with TRBJ2-7, with D possibly TRBD2 on 5 matching bases. The germline gives CDR1 DFQATT, CDR2 SNEGSKA (reference sequence). The ends were cut back, 1 base at V and 0 bases at J, with 19 bases in the middle. The CDR3 is 17 amino acids. As DNA, the CDR3 is TGCAGTGCTAGAGTGGTCCCTATGAGCGGAAGCTCCTACGAGCAGTACTTC. This gives the protein CSARVVPMSGSSYEQYF.

The chain is built from TRBV20-1 and TRBJ1-5, with TRBD1 matching over 9 bases. Trimming removed 0 bases from V and 3 bases from J; junction bases left unmatched: 9. CDR3 size: 17 residues. Germline CDR1 is DFQATT and CDR2 is SNEGSKA (reference sequence). The DNA for the CDR3 is TGCAGTGCTAGAGAGACCGGGACAGGGACCTTCAATCAGCCCCAGCATTTT. Amino acids: CSARETGTGTFNQPQHF.

This clonotype was seen repeatedly, ten times or more. One junction end does not reproduce the germline sequence, and a read error may be involved. J is TRBJ1-4 and V is TRBV5-1; no clear D. Per the germline V gene, CDR1 is SGHRS and CDR2 is YFSETQ. The CDR3 length is 15 residues. CDR3 in amino acids: CASSLDGTTNEKLFF. In DNA, the CDR3 is TGTGCCAGCAGCCTCGACGGGACAACTAATGAAAAACTGTTTTTT.

The V call is TRBV10-3, the J call TRBJ2-2, with TRBD2 identical over 14 bases. The CDR3 loop spans 16 amino acids. Trimming took 10 bases from V and 4 from J; bases not matched to a gene: 8. In germline, CDR1 is ENHRY, CDR2 SYGVKD. Written as DNA, the CDR3 is TGTGCCACCCAGGGACTAGCGGGAGCATCCACCGGGGAGCTGTTTTTT. Its translation is CATQGLAGASTGELFF.

This clonotype was found many times. This chain links TRBV29-1 with TRBJ2-5; no clear D gene. The CDR3 loop spans 12 amino acids. V lost 4 bases, J lost 2 bases, and 8 bases lay in between. In germline, CDR1 is SQVTM, CDR2 ANQGSEA. This chain's CDR3 is CSVGLSQETQYF. CDR3 in DNA: TGCAGCGTTGGGCTAAGTCAAGAGACCCAGTACTTC.

This clonotype was recorded at least ten times. The chain combines TRBV6-5 with TRBJ2-5; the D gene is possibly TRBD2 (6 bases). This CDR3 contains 14 residues. The germline gives CDR1 MNHEY, CDR2 SVGAGI. Deletions cut 6 bases from V and 7 bases from J, with 18 bases between. CDR3 sequence (DNA): TGTGCCAGCAGCACAACCCCAACAGCGGGGACCCAGTACTTC. Its translation: CASSTTPTAGTQYF.

This clonotype was detected only a few times. This chain joins TRBV29-1 and TRBJ2-3, with D perhaps matching TRBD2 (6 bases). The CDR3 has 14 residues. Germline lookup yields CDR1 SQVTM and CDR2 ANQGSEA. Trimming cost V 6 bases and J 0 bases, with 13 bases left between them. Here the CDR3 DNA reads TGCAGCGTCCCTATAGCGGTGAGCACAGATACGCAGTATTTT. This codes for CSVPIAVSTDTQYF.

The chain carries TRBV19 and TRBJ1-5; D not certain. Between the trimmed V and J ends, which lost 7 bases and 0 bases, there was a span of 4 bases. CDR1 LNHDA and CDR2 SQIVND come from the germline V gene (reference sequence). This CDR3 comprises 12 residues. The CDR3 DNA is TGTGCCAGTAACCCTAGCAATCAGCCCCAGCATTTT. It codes for CASNPSNQPQHF.

The table lists this clonotype with a few counts. V gene TRBV20-1 combines with J gene TRBJ2-1; TRBD2 might be the D (6 bases). Germline values: CDR1 DFQATT, CDR2 SNEGSKA (reference sequence). The CDR3 runs to 15 residues. V was cut by 0 bases and J by 4 bases, with 13 bases left in between. The CDR3 reads CSARDTSRGYNEQFF. Here the CDR3 DNA reads TGCAGTGCTAGAGATACTAGCCGGGGGTACAATGAGCAGTTCTTC.

The chain carries TRBV20-1 and TRBJ2-3, with 8 bases identical to TRBD2. The junction had 4 bases not matched to a gene; V was cut back by 3 bases and J by 2 bases. From germline, CDR1 is DFQATT and CDR2 SNEGSKA (reference sequence). This CDR3 has 14 amino acids. Written as DNA, the CDR3 is TGCAGTGCTAGCACTAGCGGCTACACAGATACGCAGTATTTT. As protein: CSASTSGYTDTQYF.

A few counts support this clonotype. The rearrangement joins TRBV7-2 to TRBJ1-6; D is undetermined. CDR3 size: 16 residues. From germline, CDR1 is SGHTA and CDR2 FQGNSA. The V end was cut by 5 bases, the J end by 7 bases, with 18 bases between. CDR3 residues: CASSLEAGMRNSPLHF. The CDR3 DNA reads TGTGCCAGCAGCCTAGAAGCCGGGATGAGAAATTCACCCCTCCACTTT.